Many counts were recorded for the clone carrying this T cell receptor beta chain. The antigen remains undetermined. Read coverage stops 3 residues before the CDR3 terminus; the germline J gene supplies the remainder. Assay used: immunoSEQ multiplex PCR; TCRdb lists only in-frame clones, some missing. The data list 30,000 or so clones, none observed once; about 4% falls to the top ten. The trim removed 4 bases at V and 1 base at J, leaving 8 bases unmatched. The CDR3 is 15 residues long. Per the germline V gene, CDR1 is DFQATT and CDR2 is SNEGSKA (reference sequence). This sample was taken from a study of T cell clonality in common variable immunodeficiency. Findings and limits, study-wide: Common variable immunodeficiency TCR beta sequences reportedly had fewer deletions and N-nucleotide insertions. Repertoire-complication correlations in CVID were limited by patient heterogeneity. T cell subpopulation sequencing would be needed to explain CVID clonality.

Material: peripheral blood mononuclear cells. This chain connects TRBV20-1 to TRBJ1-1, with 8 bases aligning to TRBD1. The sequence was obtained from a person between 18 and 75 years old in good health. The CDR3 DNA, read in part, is TGCAGTGCTACAGGGGGCGCGAGTTGGAACACTGAA. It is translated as CSATGGASWNTE. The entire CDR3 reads CSATGGASWNTEAFF.